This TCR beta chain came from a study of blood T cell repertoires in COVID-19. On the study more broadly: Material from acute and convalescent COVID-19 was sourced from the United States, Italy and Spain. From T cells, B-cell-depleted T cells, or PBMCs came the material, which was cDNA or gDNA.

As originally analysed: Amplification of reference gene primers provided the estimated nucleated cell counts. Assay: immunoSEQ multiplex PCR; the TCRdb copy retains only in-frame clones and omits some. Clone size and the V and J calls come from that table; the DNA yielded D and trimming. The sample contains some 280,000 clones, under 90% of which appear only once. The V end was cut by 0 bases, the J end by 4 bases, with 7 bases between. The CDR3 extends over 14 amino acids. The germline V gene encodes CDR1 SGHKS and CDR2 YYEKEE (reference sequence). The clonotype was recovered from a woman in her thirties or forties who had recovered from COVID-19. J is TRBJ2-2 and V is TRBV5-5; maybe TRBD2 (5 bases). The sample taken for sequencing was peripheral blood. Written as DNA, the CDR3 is TGTGCCAGCAGCTTGGGGCGGGTCACCGGGGAGCTGTTTTTT. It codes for CASSLGRVTGELFF.